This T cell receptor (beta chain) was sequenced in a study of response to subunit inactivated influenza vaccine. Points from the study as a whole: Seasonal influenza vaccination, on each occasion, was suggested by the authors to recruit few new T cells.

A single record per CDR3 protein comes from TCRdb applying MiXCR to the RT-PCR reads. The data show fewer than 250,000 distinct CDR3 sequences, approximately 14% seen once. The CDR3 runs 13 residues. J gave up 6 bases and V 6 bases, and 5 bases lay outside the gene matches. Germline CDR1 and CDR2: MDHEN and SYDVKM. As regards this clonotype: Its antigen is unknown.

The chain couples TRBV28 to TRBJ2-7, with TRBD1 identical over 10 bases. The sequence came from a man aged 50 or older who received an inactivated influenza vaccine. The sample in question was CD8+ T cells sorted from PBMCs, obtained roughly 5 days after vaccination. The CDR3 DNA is TGTGCCAGCAGACTCCGGACAGGGGGCGAGCAGTACTTC. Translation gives CASRLRTGGEQYF.